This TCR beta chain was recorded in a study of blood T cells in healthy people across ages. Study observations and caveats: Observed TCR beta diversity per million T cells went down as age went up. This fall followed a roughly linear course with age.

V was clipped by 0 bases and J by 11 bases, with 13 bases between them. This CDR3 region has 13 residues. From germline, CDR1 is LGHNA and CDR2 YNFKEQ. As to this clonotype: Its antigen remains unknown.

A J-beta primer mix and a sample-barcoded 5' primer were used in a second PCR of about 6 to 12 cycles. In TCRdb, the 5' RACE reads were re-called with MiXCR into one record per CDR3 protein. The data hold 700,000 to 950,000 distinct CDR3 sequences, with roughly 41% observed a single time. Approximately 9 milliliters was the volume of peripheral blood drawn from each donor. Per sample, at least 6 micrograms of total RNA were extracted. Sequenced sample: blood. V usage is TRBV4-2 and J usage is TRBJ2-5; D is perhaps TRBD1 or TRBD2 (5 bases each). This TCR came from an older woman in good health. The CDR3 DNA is TGTGCCAGCAGCCAAGATAAGGGGTGGGAGCAGTACTTC. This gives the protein CASSQDKGWEQYF.